One and the same sample provided the 31 T cell receptor beta chains below, sequenced in a study of CD8 T cells in Susac syndrome. After extraction with the RNeasy kit, roughly 0.45 to 1 ug of the RNA was reverse transcribed using random hexamers. TCRdb recomputed calls from the immunoSEQ multiplex PCR reads with MiXCR, one row per CDR3 protein. Of around 190,000 distinct CDR3 sequences in the sample, 90% to 95% are singletons; the top ten hold around 0.1%. Input material: CD4+ T cells from PBMCs. The origin of the receptors is a human donor in good health.

The chain joins TRBV12-3 or TRBV12-4 to TRBJ1-2; D is unresolved. This CDR3 has 13 residues. With 1 base removed from V and 4 bases from J, the gap between germline ends came to 7 bases. CDR3 sequence: CASSLGRIYGYTF. The CDR3 nucleotides are TGTGCCAGCAGTTTAGGGCGGATCTATGGCTACACCTTC.

V usage is TRBV29-1 and J usage is TRBJ1-2; 9 positions match TRBD1. The V gene's germline CDR1 is SQVTM and CDR2 ANQGSEA. CDR3 length: 13 amino acids. V lost 7 bases, J lost 7 bases, and 10 bases stayed unmatched. The CDR3 reads CSARDREGSGYTF. The CDR3 DNA is TGCAGCGCGAGGGACAGGGAAGGGTCTGGCTACACCTTC.

J is TRBJ2-5 and V is TRBV7-9; D might be TRBD1 (6 bases). The germline V gene encodes CDR1 SEHNR and CDR2 FQNEAQ (reference sequence). V lost 6 bases and J lost 1, with 12 bases in between. The CDR3 extends over 14 amino acids. The CDR3 DNA follows: TGTGCCAGCAGGCCAATACAGGGCCAAGAGACCCAGTACTTC. It translates to CASRPIQGQETQYF.

This chain connects TRBV6-6 to TRBJ2-2; 9 bases fit TRBD1. With V trimmed by 6 bases and J by 4 bases, 6 bases remained unmatched. Germline CDR1 and CDR2: MNHNY and SVGAGI (reference sequence). This CDR3 region has 15 residues. CDR3: CASRHRDRVTGELFF. CDR3 sequence (DNA): TGTGCCAGCAGACACCGGGACAGGGTCACCGGGGAGCTGTTTTTT.

CDR3 sequence reads: CASSYSWGSSYNEQFF. CDR3 sequence (DNA): TGTGCCAGCAGTTACTCTTGGGGAAGCTCCTACAATGAGCAGTTCTTC. The chain links TRBV6-5 to TRBJ2-1; D is undetermined. CDR3 size: 16 residues. Trimming took 0 bases from V and 0 from J, leaving 9 bases between them. CDR1 is MNHEY and CDR2 is SVGAGI in the germline V gene.

Comment on this clonotype: One junction end disagrees with the germline gene, perhaps due to a read error. The chain is built from TRBV19 and TRBJ2-6, with D unclear. Germline V gives CDR1 LNHDA, CDR2 SQIVND (reference sequence). CDR3 size: 15 residues. CDR3 residues: CASSISWAGANVLTF. Written as DNA, the CDR3 is TGTGCCAGTAGTATTTCTTGGGCTGGAGCCAACGTCCTGACTTTC.

The gene calls are TRBV4-3 and TRBJ1-2; D gene uncertain. Germline loops: CDR1 LGHNA, CDR2 YSLEER. CDR3 length: 17 residues. Trimming pared 0 bases from V and 3 bases from J, leaving 17 bases between. The CDR3 nucleotides read TGCGCCAGCAGCCAAGATTGGGCAGATCTACGGGACTATGGCTACACCTTC. Translation: CASSQDWADLRDYGYTF.

V gene TRBV7-9 combines with J gene TRBJ2-6, with 10 bases aligning to TRBD1. The CDR3 covers 17 residues. With V trimmed by 5 bases and J by 0 bases, 4 bases remained unmatched. Germline CDR1 SEHNR, CDR2 FQNEAQ (reference sequence). The chain's CDR3 is CASSPGQGISGANVLTF. The CDR3, as DNA: TGTGCCAGCAGCCCGGGACAGGGGATCTCTGGGGCCAACGTCCTGACTTTC. The full variable domain, its missing parts supplied by reference TRBV7-9 and TRBJ2-6, is DTGVSQNPRHKITKRGQNVTFRCDPISEHNRLYWYRQTLGQGPEFLTYFQNEAQLEKSRLLSDRFSAERPKGSFSTLEIQRTEQGDSAMYLCASSPGQGISGANVLTFGAGSRLTVL.

The rearrangement links TRBV6-5 to TRBJ2-7, with D uncertain. V was clipped by 2 bases and J by 1 base, with 12 bases between them. Germline assignment: CDR1 MNHEY and CDR2 SVGAGI. The CDR3 length is 15 residues. The CDR3 DNA is TGTGCCAGCAGTTACCGGTCCAAGTTTTCCTACGAGCAGTACTTC. Translated, it gives CASSYRSKFSYEQYF.

This clonotype was recorded a few times. This sequence joins TRBV27 and TRBJ1-1; 7 nucleotides agree with TRBD1. V lost 2 bases, J lost 4 bases, and 4 bases stayed unmatched. This CDR3 region has 14 residues. Germline V CDR1 and CDR2: MNHEY, SMNVEV (reference sequence). CDR3 amino acids: CASSLKAGGTEAFF. DNA of the CDR3: TGTGCCAGCAGTTTAAAGGCAGGGGGCACTGAAGCTTTCTTT.

J is TRBJ2-1 and V is TRBV27; perhaps TRBD2 as D (6 bases). Looked up from germline, CDR1 is MNHEY and CDR2 is SMNVEV (reference sequence). This CDR3 spans 14 amino acids. Trimming removed 6 bases at V and 9 bases at J, with 18 bases between. CDR3 bases: TGTGCCAGCAGGGATTTGCGGGGTACTTTTGAGCAGTTCTTC. Translating it yields CASRDLRGTFEQFF.

The rearrangement joins TRBV7-9 to TRBJ1-2; tentative D call: TRBD1 (6 bases). The CDR3 covers 13 residues. The V end lost 5 bases, the J end lost 8 bases, and 15 bases lay between the germline ends. Germline V gene sequence: CDR1 SEHNR, CDR2 FQNEAQ (reference sequence). The DNA for the CDR3 is TGTGCCAGCAGCCGGACAGAGCGACAGGGCTACACCTTC. Protein sequence: CASSRTERQGYTF.

The chain recombines TRBV7-6 with TRBJ2-7; no definite D call. V lost 1 base and J 0 bases, leaving 10 bases between the germline ends. Germline V gene sequence: CDR1 SGHVS, CDR2 FNYEAQ. The CDR3 runs to 15 residues. CDR3 in DNA: TGTGCCAGCAGCTTAGAGAGTTCGAGCTCCTACGAGCAGTACTTC. Translated, it gives CASSLESSSSYEQYF.

The rearrangement uses TRBV2 and TRBJ1-1; perhaps TRBD1 as D (5 bases). This CDR3 is 13 amino acids long. V gave up 6 bases and J gave up 0 bases, with 8 bases separating them. The V gene's germline CDR1 is SNHLY and CDR2 FYNNEI. The CDR3 loop reads CASSAGMNTEAFF. CDR3 bases: TGTGCCAGCAGCGCAGGGATGAACACTGAAGCTTTCTTT.

V gene TRBV27 combines with J gene TRBJ1-2, with 8 positions matching TRBD1. Germline values: CDR1 MNHEY, CDR2 SMNVEV (reference sequence). The CDR3 has 13 amino acids. Trimming at V came to 4 bases and at J to 10 bases, leaving 8 bases not matched to a gene. CDR3: CASSSQSTGVYTF. The CDR3 DNA reads as TGTGCCAGCAGTTCCCAATCGACAGGGGTCTACACCTTC.

This chain uses TRBV6-5 with TRBJ1-6, with TRBD1 as a possible D gene (6 bases). Trimming took off 0 bases at V and 6 bases at J, with 9 bases between the two ends. CDR3 length: 15 residues. Germline CDR1 MNHEY, CDR2 SVGAGI. This CDR3 is CASSYSRTANSPLHF. CDR3 coding DNA: TGTGCCAGCAGTTACTCTCGGACAGCTAATTCACCCCTCCACTTT.

A single count supports this clonotype. The chain links TRBV5-1 to TRBJ2-1, with D maybe TRBD1 (5 bases). This CDR3 spans 14 amino acids. V lost 2 bases to trimming and J lost 7 bases, with 13 bases between them. The germline gives CDR1 SGHRS, CDR2 YFSETQ. This chain's CDR3 is CASSFQGSGNEQFF. In DNA, the CDR3 is TGCGCCAGCAGCTTTCAGGGCTCAGGGAATGAGCAGTTCTTC.

The chain uses TRBV3-1 and TRBJ2-5; 10 positions match TRBD2. With V trimmed by 3 bases and J by 9 bases, 7 bases remained unmatched. This CDR3 spans 14 amino acids. Germline CDR1 LGHDT, CDR2 YNNKEL (reference sequence). This CDR3 reads CASSHLSGGTAQYF. CDR3 DNA sequence: TGTGCCAGCAGCCACCTTAGCGGGGGGACGGCCCAGTACTTC.

This chain uses TRBV6-5 with TRBJ1-2, with D perhaps matching TRBD1 (6 bases). Per the germline V gene, CDR1 is MNHEY and CDR2 is SVGAGI. The V end lost 6 bases, the J end lost 6 bases, and 8 bases lay between the germline ends. The CDR3 sequence is 11 residues long. The CDR3 region has the DNA TGTGCCAGCAGCAGGGGCAATGGCTACACCTTC. Its translation: CASSRGNGYTF.

The gene calls are TRBV29-1 and TRBJ1-5; tentatively, D is TRBD1 (5 bases). The germline V and J ends were trimmed by 6 bases and 4 bases, with 10 bases remaining between them. Germline CDR1 and CDR2: SQVTM and ANQGSEA. The length of the CDR3 is 12 residues. The CDR3 loop is CSVGHSNQPQHF. Written as DNA, the CDR3 is TGCAGCGTCGGACACAGTAATCAGCCCCAGCATTTT.

V is TRBV2 and J is TRBJ2-7; 8 nucleotides agree with TRBD1. The CDR3 consists of 12 residues. Germline V gene data show CDR1 as SNHLY and CDR2 as FYNNEI. Unmatched junction bases numbered 3, after V lost 11 bases and J lost 0 bases. The DNA for the CDR3 is TGTGCCGGAGGACAGGGCTCCTACGAGCAGTACTTC. Protein sequence: CAGGQGSYEQYF.

This clonotype showed up just once. The V call is TRBV12-3 or TRBV12-4, the J call TRBJ1-1; the match to TRBD1 covers 8 bases. Trimming took 6 bases from V and 1 from J; bases not matched to a gene: 7. The CDR3 spans 15 residues. As DNA, the CDR3 is TGTGCCAGCAGGCATACAGGGGGTACGAACACTGAAGCTTTCTTT. It encodes CASRHTGGTNTEAFF.

The chain couples TRBV20-1 to TRBJ2-7, with D unclear. Per the germline V gene, CDR1 is DFQATT and CDR2 is SNEGSKA (reference sequence). CDR3 size: 12 residues. V lost 5 bases and J lost 2, with 10 bases in between. CDR3 in amino acids: CSAEQSAYEQYF. CDR3 in DNA: TGCAGTGCTGAACAGTCCGCCTACGAGCAGTACTTC.

The gene calls are TRBV7-8 and TRBJ2-6, with no clear D. Germline V gene lookup returns CDR1 SGHVS and CDR2 FQNEAQ. CDR3 length equals 16 residues. Trimming stripped 0 bases from V and 0 bases from J, with 6 bases between. The CDR3 spells CASSLASVSGANVLTF. Here the CDR3 DNA reads TGTGCCAGCAGCTTAGCGTCGGTCTCTGGGGCCAACGTCCTGACTTTC.

The chain employs TRBV2 and TRBJ2-7, with D perhaps given as TRBD1 or TRBD2 (6 bases each). CDR3 length equals 16 residues. The V end lost 1 base, the J end lost 3 bases, and 16 bases lay between the germline ends. Germline assignment: CDR1 SNHLY and CDR2 FYNNEI. CDR3 region: CASSEGLWGADYEQYF. CDR3 nucleotide sequence: TGTGCCAGCAGTGAAGGGCTTTGGGGGGCTGACTACGAGCAGTACTTC.

This clonotype has only one observation. V and J are TRBV20-1 and TRBJ2-7; 7 bases map to TRBD2. The CDR3 extends over 14 amino acids. Germline V gene lookup returns CDR1 DFQATT and CDR2 SNEGSKA (reference sequence). V lost 4 bases, J lost 2 bases, and 8 bases stayed unmatched. DNA for the CDR3: TGCAGTGCTACACGAGCGGGGACCCCCTACGAGCAGTACTTC. It yields the protein CSATRAGTPYEQYF.

Here the CDR3 reads CASSPTPRGRSTGELFF. In DNA form, the CDR3 reads TGTGCCAGCAGTCCCACCCCCAGGGGTAGAAGCACCGGGGAGCTGTTTTTT. The chain links TRBV6-2 or TRBV6-3 to TRBJ2-2; TRBD1 is a possible D gene (6 bases). The V end lost 5 bases, the J end lost 4 bases, and 20 bases lay between the germline ends. The germline gives CDR1 MNHEY, CDR2 SVGEGT. This CDR3 comprises 17 residues.

The gene calls are TRBV19 and TRBJ1-3; D gene uncertain. The CDR3 contains 13 residues. Germline V gene lookup returns CDR1 LNHDA and CDR2 SQIVND (reference sequence). V lost 8 bases and J 2 bases, leaving 10 bases between the germline ends. In DNA form, the CDR3 reads TGTGCCAGTTCAAGGGCTACTGGAAACACCATATATTTT. Residues: CASSRATGNTIYF.

The chain combines TRBV7-3 with TRBJ1-1; D is undetermined. The V end lost 1 base, the J end lost 1 base, and 10 bases lay between the germline ends. Germline-derived CDR1 and CDR2 are SGHTA and FQGTGA. CDR3 size: 15 residues. The CDR3 nucleotides are TGTGCCAGCAGCTTAAACAGTGTGGGGAACACTGAAGCTTTCTTT. This gives the protein CASSLNSVGNTEAFF. Drawing the rest from reference TRBV7-3 and TRBJ1-1, the complete variable domain is GAGVSQTPSNKVTEKGKYVELRCDPISGHTALYWYRQSLGQGPEFLIYFQGTGAADDSGLPNDRFFAVRPEGSVSTLKIQRTERGDSAVYLCASSLNSVGNTEAFFGQGTRLTVV.

The V call is TRBV7-9, the J call TRBJ1-1, with D perhaps matching TRBD1 (5 bases). The length of the CDR3 is 14 residues. The germline V gene has CDR1 SEHNR and CDR2 FQNEAQ (reference sequence). Trimming shortened V by 2 bases and J by 11 bases, and 18 bases separated the two germline ends. DNA for the CDR3: TGTGCCAGCAGCTTAAAACAAGGGGAGGCTACGGCTTTCTTT. This sequence encodes CASSLKQGEATAFF.

The rearrangement links TRBV4-2 to TRBJ1-2; D is undetermined. This CDR3 region has 14 residues. Germline V CDR1 and CDR2: LGHNA, YNFKEQ. Between the trimmed V and J ends, which lost 4 bases and 2 bases, there was a span of 11 bases. The CDR3 sequence is CASSRPTENYGYTF. CDR3 bases: TGTGCCAGCAGCCGACCCACAGAGAACTATGGCTACACCTTC.